One and the same sample provided the 20 T cell receptor beta chains below, sequenced in a study of shared clonotypes between healthy human individuals. The table came from immunoSEQ multiplex PCR; TCRdb's copy has only in-frame clones and leaves some out. The sample lists 740,000 or so clones, 60% to 75% occurring once. The sequenced sample consisted of memory CD4+ T cells sorted from blood. Subset indicated: CD45RA-negative fraction. The receptors were gathered from a woman aged 30 to 39 in good health.

The V call is TRBV7-9, the J call TRBJ1-1; no clear D. The CDR3 has 14 residues. The germline V gene encodes CDR1 SEHNR and CDR2 FQNEAQ (reference sequence). Trimming cost V 2 bases and J 2 bases, with 9 bases left between them. Here the CDR3 reads CASSLTRGNTEAFF. The DNA for the CDR3 is TGTGCCAGCAGCTTAACCCGGGGTAACACTGAAGCTTTCTTT.

This sequence joins TRBV2 and TRBJ2-3, with D possibly TRBD2 on 6 matching bases. The germline CDR1 and CDR2 sequences are SNHLY and FYNNEI. CDR3 length equals 14 residues. Trimming pared 6 bases from V and 4 bases from J, leaving 14 bases between. The CDR3, as DNA: TGTGCCAGCAGCGCTAGACTAGTTTCAGATACGCAGTATTTT. Its translation is CASSARLVSDTQYF.

This clone has only a few counts. The chain has TRBV11-2 and TRBJ2-7, with D perhaps matching TRBD1 (6 bases). Trimming removed 1 base at V and 3 bases at J, with 10 bases between. Looked up from germline, CDR1 is SGHAT and CDR2 is FQNNGV. The CDR3 runs 14 residues. This CDR3 reads CASSLAPDSYEQYF. CDR3 nucleotide sequence: TGTGCCAGCAGCTTAGCCCCGGACAGCTACGAGCAGTACTTC.

The chain uses TRBV2 and TRBJ2-1; D remains ambiguous. The V gene's germline CDR1 is SNHLY and CDR2 FYNNEI. The germline V and J ends were trimmed by 2 bases and 0 bases, with 5 bases remaining between them. This CDR3 has 14 amino acids. The DNA for the CDR3 is TGTGCCAGCAGTGAACTGAGCTCCTACAATGAGCAGTTCTTC. It codes for CASSELSSYNEQFF. Using reference TRBV2 and TRBJ2-1 for the parts outside the CDR3, the full variable domain is EPEVTQTPSHQVTQMGQEVILRCVPISNHLYFYWYRQILGQKVEFLVSFYNNEISEKSEIFDDQFSVERPDGSNFTLKIRSTKLEDSAMYFCASSELSSYNEQFFGPGTRLTVL.

The J gene is TRBJ1-3, the V gene TRBV29-1; D unclear. Germline V gene sequence: CDR1 SQVTM, CDR2 ANQGSEA. Trimming left V 4 bases short and J 2 bases short, with 6 bases between. The length of the CDR3 is 12 residues. The CDR3 DNA sequence: TGCAGCGTTGTACGGGCTGGAAACACCATATATTTT. It encodes CSVVRAGNTIYF.

The rearrangement links TRBV6-1 to TRBJ2-7, with 10 bases fitting TRBD1. Germline CDR1 MNHNS, CDR2 SASEGT. CDR3 length equals 15 residues. V gave up 1 base and J gave up 7 bases; unmatched junction bases: 7. The CDR3 loop reads CASSEVPGQGFEQYF. The DNA of the CDR3 is TGTGCCAGCAGTGAAGTCCCGGGACAGGGGTTTGAGCAGTACTTC.

This clone was counted at least ten times. V and J are TRBV2 and TRBJ2-7; D unresolved. This CDR3 has 11 residues. Trimming stripped 5 bases from V and 3 bases from J, with 5 bases between. Germline-derived CDR1 and CDR2 are SNHLY and FYNNEI. The CDR3 reads CASSLVYEQYF. CDR3 nucleotide sequence: TGTGCCAGCAGTCTAGTCTACGAGCAGTACTTC.

This clone came up once. For the CDR3, the DNA is TGTGCCAGCACCGCACTACTAGCGGGAGGGCCAGTTCTTGATGAGCAGTTCTTC. Translated: CASTALLAGGPVLDEQFF. The chain links TRBV2 to TRBJ2-1; TRBD2 agrees at 13 bases. The V and J ends lost 7 bases and 8 bases, in that order; junction bases with no gene match: 17. CDR3 length: 18 residues. Looked up from germline, CDR1 is SNHLY and CDR2 is FYNNEI.

V and J are TRBV25-1 and TRBJ1-1, with D possibly matching TRBD1 (5 bases). Germline V gives CDR1 MGHDK, CDR2 SYGVNS. With 3 bases removed from V and 5 bases from J, the gap between germline ends came to 13 bases. The CDR3 length is 14 residues. The CDR3 region has the DNA TGTGCCAGCAGTGATATCGGGGGGAATACTGAAGCTTTCTTT. This encodes CASSDIGGNTEAFF. The entire variable domain, with the rest obtained from reference TRBV25-1 and TRBJ1-1, is as follows: EADIYQTPRYLVIGTGKKITLECSQTMGHDKMYWYQQDPGMELHLIHYSYGVNSTEKGDLSSESTVSRIRTEHFPLTLESARPSHTSQYLCASSDIGGNTEAFFGQGTRLTVV.

This clone was recorded many times. The genes are TRBV28 and TRBJ2-3; possible D gene TRBD2, 5 bases. Germline CDR1 reads MDHEN; CDR2 reads SYDVKM. This CDR3 spans 14 amino acids. V was clipped by 9 bases and J by 1 base, with 14 bases between them. The CDR3 sequence: CASLGEGGTDTQYF. The CDR3 DNA reads TGTGCCAGTTTAGGCGAGGGCGGCACAGATACGCAGTATTTT.

In its sample, this clone was seen a few times. The V call is TRBV2, the J call TRBJ2-3, with D hard to call. The length of the CDR3 is 13 residues. V lost 3 bases and J 1 base, leaving 5 bases between the germline ends. Germline V CDR1 and CDR2: SNHLY, FYNNEI. The CDR3 protein is CASSDPGTDTQYF. The CDR3 coding sequence is TGTGCCAGCAGTGACCCGGGCACAGATACGCAGTATTTT.

The rearrangement uses TRBV28 and TRBJ1-4; perhaps TRBD1 as D (6 bases). CDR1 and CDR2 from the germline V gene are MDHEN and SYDVKM. V was cut by 7 bases and J by 8 bases, with 11 bases left in between. This CDR3 is built from 12 residues. The CDR3 reads CASTAGQEKLFF. CDR3 in DNA: TGTGCCAGCACCGCCGGACAGGAAAAACTGTTTTTT.

The CDR3 is CASSSNVVQGLRRETQYF. As DNA, the CDR3 is TGTGCCAGCAGTTCAAACGTCGTACAGGGGTTGAGGAGGGAGACCCAGTACTTC. The chain has TRBV28 and TRBJ2-5; 7 bases fit TRBD1. CDR3 length: 18 residues. J lost 5 bases, V lost 4 bases, and 19 bases had no gene match. The V gene's germline CDR1 is MDHEN and CDR2 SYDVKM. Using reference TRBV28 and TRBJ2-5 for the parts outside the CDR3, the full variable domain is DVKVTQSSRYLVKRTGEKVFLECVQDMDHENMFWYRQDPGLGLRLIYFSYDVKMKEKGDIPEGYSVSREKKERFSLILESASTNQTSMYLCASSSNVVQGLRRETQYFGPGTRLLVL.

This clone was recorded only once. The chain combines TRBV7-2 with TRBJ1-5, with D possibly being TRBD1 (6 bases). The CDR3 has 15 residues. Trimming stripped 11 bases from V and 0 bases from J, with 17 bases between. Germline lookup yields CDR1 SGHTA and CDR2 FQGNSA. CDR3 DNA sequence: TGTGCCTCAACGACGGACAGAAGTAGCAATCAGCCCCAGCATTTT. This codes for CASTTDRSSNQPQHF.

J is TRBJ1-2 and V is TRBV29-1, with TRBD1 matching 7 bases. CDR3 length equals 14 residues. Trimming cost V 7 bases and J 4 bases; bases outside gene matches: 12. Germline lookup yields CDR1 SQVTM and CDR2 ANQGSEA. The CDR3 nucleotides read TGCAGCGCTAACAGGGGACGCCCCCCCTATGGCTACACCTTC. Its translation: CSANRGRPPYGYTF.

This clone appeared a few times. This rearrangement joins TRBV28 to TRBJ1-5; 7 nucleotides line up with TRBD1. The CDR3 sequence is 15 residues long. Trimming at V came to 8 bases and at J to 5 bases, leaving 12 bases not matched to a gene. Germline assignment: CDR1 MDHEN and CDR2 SYDVKM. The CDR3 nucleotides are TGTGCCAGCGGCGCGGCCGGGGACAGCGATCAGCCCCAGCATTTT. Translated: CASGAAGDSDQPQHF.

This clone has a count of ten or more. CDR3 sequence: CASSPLGIGPEKLFF. The CDR3 DNA sequence: TGTGCCAGCTCACCACTTGGGATCGGTCCCGAAAAACTGTTTTTT. The rearrangement joins TRBV18 to TRBJ1-4, with D hard to call. Trimming took 1 base from V and 8 from J, leaving 14 bases between them. CDR1 and CDR2 from the germline V gene are KGHSH and LQKENI. This CDR3 is 15 amino acids long.

This clone has just a few counts. With a much larger clone just one base away, this may be a read error. The V gene is TRBV7-9, the J gene TRBJ2-7; the match to TRBD1 covers 7 bases. Germline CDR1 and CDR2: SEHNR and FQNEAQ (reference sequence). J was trimmed by 3 bases and V by 5 bases; bases with no gene match: 1. The CDR3 is 12 amino acids. DNA of the CDR3: TGTGCCAGCAGCGGGGACAGCTACGAGCAGTACTTC. The encoded protein is CASSGDSYEQYF.

This clone was found many times. The chain joins TRBV7-9 to TRBJ2-1, with D unresolved. Germline V gives CDR1 SEHNR, CDR2 FQNEAQ (reference sequence). The CDR3 has 15 amino acids. Trimming cost V 5 bases and J 4 bases, with 15 bases left between them. The CDR3 loop reads CASSPGASTYNEQFF. The DNA for the CDR3 is TGTGCCAGCAGCCCCGGTGCTTCGACTTACAATGAGCAGTTCTTC. The full variable domain, completed using reference TRBV7-9 and TRBJ2-1, is DTGVSQNPRHKITKRGQNVTFRCDPISEHNRLYWYRQTLGQGPEFLTYFQNEAQLEKSRLLSDRFSAERPKGSFSTLEIQRTEQGDSAMYLCASSPGASTYNEQFFGPGTRLTVL.

The chain joins TRBV6-5 to TRBJ1-3, with TRBD1 matching over 9 bases. CDR1 is MNHEY and CDR2 is SVGAGI in the germline V gene. With V trimmed by 6 bases and J by 4 bases, 4 bases remained unmatched. The CDR3 loop spans 14 amino acids. In DNA form, the CDR3 reads TGTGCCAGCAGCCCGGGACAGGGAGGAAACACCATATATTTT. Translating it yields CASSPGQGGNTIYF.